These 14 T cell receptor beta chains came from one sample sequenced in a study of OX40 agonist ivuxolimab in advanced cancers. Assay: immunoSEQ multiplex PCR; the TCRdb copy retains only in-frame clones and omits some. The sample yields around 140,000 clones, around nine tenths seen once. Sequenced here: CD4+ or CD8+ T cells sorted from blood, sampled in a trial of the OX40 agonist ivuxolimab. Every receptor here comes from an adult with an advanced solid tumor such as melanoma, head and neck, liver or kidney cancer.

The J gene is TRBJ2-5, the V gene TRBV18; D gene uncertain. This CDR3 has 15 amino acids. Germline lookup yields CDR1 KGHSH and CDR2 LQKENI. Trimming took off 0 bases at V and 7 bases at J, with 15 bases between the two ends. This CDR3 reads CASSPPSVSFGTQYF. CDR3 in DNA: TGTGCCAGCTCACCACCGTCGGTGTCGTTTGGGACCCAGTACTTC.

The chain couples TRBV18 to TRBJ1-1; 10 nucleotides line up with TRBD1. Germline CDR1 reads KGHSH; CDR2 reads LQKENI. The CDR3 has 12 residues. The V and J ends lost 6 bases and 9 bases, in that order; junction bases with no gene match: 4. The CDR3 DNA reads as TGTGCCAGCTCGGTCGACAGGGGGCAAGCTTTCTTT. Residues: CASSVDRGQAFF. The complete variable domain, with remaining parts taken from reference TRBV18 and TRBJ1-1, reads NAGVMQNPRHLVRRRGQEARLRCSPMKGHSHVYWYRQLPEEGLKFMVYLQKENIIDESGMPKERFSAEFPKEGPSILRIQQVVRGDSAAYFCASSVDRGQAFFGQGTRLTVV.

This rearrangement joins TRBV28 to TRBJ1-5; D perhaps matches TRBD1 (5 bases). Deletions cut 7 bases from V and 7 bases from J, with 11 bases between. The CDR3 contains 12 residues. Germline loops: CDR1 MDHEN, CDR2 SYDVKM. CDR3: CASMGGRQPQHF. CDR3 coding DNA: TGTGCCAGCATGGGGGGAAGGCAGCCCCAGCATTTT.

The chain is built from TRBV2 and TRBJ1-1; possible D gene TRBD1, 6 bases. Trimming removed 6 bases from V and 1 base from J, with 9 bases in between. From germline, CDR1 is SNHLY and CDR2 FYNNEI. The CDR3 loop spans 13 amino acids. In nucleotides, the CDR3 is TGTGCCAGCAGGAAGGACAGGAACACTGAAGCTTTCTTT. Residues: CASRKDRNTEAFF.

V gene TRBV5-1 combines with J gene TRBJ2-3, with D uncertain. V was trimmed by 4 bases and J by 8 bases, leaving 17 bases between them. Germline lookup yields CDR1 SGHRS and CDR2 YFSETQ. This CDR3 is 14 amino acids long. In nucleotides, the CDR3 is TGCGCCAGCAGCCAAGCACAAGGGTTGGGTACGCAGTATTTT. This translates into CASSQAQGLGTQYF.

This chain links TRBV5-6 with TRBJ2-7; 7 nucleotides align to TRBD1. The CDR3 sequence is 15 residues long. The trim removed 4 bases at V and 3 bases at J, leaving 10 bases unmatched. Germline-derived CDR1 and CDR2 are SGHDT and YYEEEE. CDR3 in DNA: TGTGCCAGCAGCGGCTCCCCAGGGGGTCACTACGAGCAGTACTTC. Amino acids: CASSGSPGGHYEQYF.

The chain links TRBV19 to TRBJ2-5; a weak D match, TRBD2 (6 bases). Germline-derived CDR1 and CDR2 are LNHDA and SQIVND (reference sequence). The CDR3 length is 14 residues. Trimming took off 4 bases at V and 5 bases at J, with 14 bases between the two ends. This chain's CDR3 is CASSSRGMGETQYF. In DNA form, the CDR3 reads TGTGCCAGTAGTAGTCGCGGGATGGGGGAGACCCAGTACTTC.

The rearrangement uses TRBV6-1 and TRBJ1-5, with D perhaps TRBD1 (5 bases). Trimming took 5 bases from V and 6 from J, leaving 17 bases between them. Germline V gene sequence: CDR1 MNHNS, CDR2 SASEGT. The CDR3 consists of 15 residues. CDR3 loop: CASSPFPGGGQPQHF. CDR3 DNA: TGTGCCAGCAGTCCATTTCCGGGGGGGGGTCAGCCCCAGCATTTT.

A single count supports this clone. The chain is built from TRBV6-4 and TRBJ2-3, with 10 bases matching TRBD2. V trimming: 4 bases; J trimming: 4 bases; junction bases outside the gene matches: 2. CDR3 length: 14 residues. Germline V CDR1 and CDR2: MRHNA, SNTAGT. This CDR3 is CASSASGRADTQYF. The CDR3, as DNA: TGTGCCAGCAGTGCTAGCGGGAGAGCAGATACGCAGTATTTT.

V usage is TRBV18 and J usage is TRBJ1-1; 7 bases align to TRBD1. This CDR3 region has 11 residues. The V gene end was trimmed by 6 bases and the J gene end by 10 bases; junction bases not matched to a gene: 5. Germline loops: CDR1 KGHSH, CDR2 LQKENI. CDR3 in DNA: TGTGCCAGCTCGCCTCAGGGGGGAGCTTTCTTT. Its protein is CASSPQGGAFF.

CDR3 amino acids: CASSAGTGQWYNEQFF. CDR3 in DNA: TGTGCCAGCAGCGCAGGGACGGGACAGTGGTACAATGAGCAGTTCTTC. V gene TRBV9 combines with J gene TRBJ2-1; TRBD1 matches 7 bases. Trimming took 3 bases from V and 4 from J; bases not matched to a gene: 10. Germline CDR1 is SGDLS and CDR2 is YYNGEE. The CDR3 spans 16 residues.

This clone appeared once. CDR3: CATSRTEAWEKLFF. In nucleotides, the CDR3 is TGTGCCACCAGTCGGACAGAAGCTTGGGAAAAACTGTTTTTT. V usage is TRBV15 and J usage is TRBJ1-4; D possibly corresponds to TRBD1 (6 bases). The CDR3 runs to 14 residues. Germline V gene data show CDR1 as LNHNV and CDR2 as YYDKDF (reference sequence). Trimming took off 6 bases at V and 8 bases at J, with 16 bases between the two ends.

V is TRBV11-2 and J is TRBJ2-3; D perhaps matches TRBD1 (6 bases). Germline-derived CDR1 and CDR2 are SGHAT and FQNNGV. The CDR3 is 14 residues long. The germline V and J ends were trimmed by 5 bases and 2 bases, with 11 bases remaining between them. The CDR3 sequence is CASSPRDNTDTQYF. CDR3 coding DNA: TGTGCCAGCAGCCCGAGGGACAACACAGATACGCAGTATTTT.

The chain joins TRBV28 to TRBJ2-7; 11 bases are shared with TRBD1. J was trimmed by 5 bases and V by 7 bases; bases with no gene match: 10. CDR3 length: 15 amino acids. Germline V gene data show CDR1 as MDHEN and CDR2 as SYDVKM. Here the CDR3 reads CASIMGQGDSDEQYF. Here the CDR3 DNA reads TGTGCCAGCATCATGGGACAGGGGGATTCAGACGAGCAGTACTTC.